These 23 T cell receptor beta chains share one sample of origin, sequenced in a study of T-cell reconstitution after alpha-beta-depleted transplantation in children. The authors prepared the TCRbeta library with unique molecular identifiers. TCRdb itself ran the PCR reads through MiXCR, one entry per CDR3 protein. The sample lists approximately 520,000 distinct CDR3 sequences; about 33% were seen once. Sequences were derived from PBMCs from the stem cell graft donor, sampled from the stem cell graft. These receptors all stem from a human donor who donated a stem cell graft to a child with aplastic anemia.

The genes are TRBV27 and TRBJ2-1, with 14 bases fitting TRBD2. V gave up 4 bases and J gave up 8 bases; unmatched junction bases: 10. The CDR3 extends over 17 amino acids. The germline V gene has CDR1 MNHEY and CDR2 SMNVEV (reference sequence). CDR3 region: CASSSSGLAGGIDEQFF. The CDR3 DNA reads as TGTGCCAGCAGTTCCTCCGGACTAGCGGGAGGTATCGATGAGCAGTTCTTC.

This chain links TRBV6-1 with TRBJ2-3, with D perhaps matching TRBD2 (6 bases). The V and J ends lost 2 bases and 3 bases respectively, with 18 bases between them. This CDR3 comprises 17 residues. The germline V gene encodes CDR1 MNHNS and CDR2 SASEGT. The CDR3 region is CASSEKGVGGATDTQYF. In nucleotides, the CDR3 is TGTGCCAGCAGTGAAAAGGGCGTAGGAGGGGCTACAGATACGCAGTATTTT.

This clonotype was seen only a few times. The rearrangement uses TRBV5-4 and TRBJ1-1; 8 nucleotides match TRBD1. CDR1 and CDR2 (germline): SGHNT, YYREEE (reference sequence). The CDR3 has 15 residues. V lost 4 bases, J lost 1 base, and 6 bases stayed unmatched. CDR3 bases: TGTGCCAGCAGCCCGTGGGACAGGCCGAACACTGAAGCTTTCTTT. It translates to CASSPWDRPNTEAFF.

This clonotype came up a few times. V gene TRBV29-1 combines with J gene TRBJ2-1; tentative D call: TRBD2 (6 bases). Looked up from germline, CDR1 is SQVTM and CDR2 is ANQGSEA. CDR3 length equals 13 residues. Deletions cut 7 bases from V and 9 bases from J, with 19 bases between. CDR3 sequence reads: CSGPGLLETEQFF. The CDR3 DNA reads as TGCAGCGGACCGGGACTCCTTGAGACTGAGCAGTTCTTC.

This clonotype was counted only a few times. V and J are TRBV7-9 and TRBJ2-2; possibly TRBD2 for D (6 bases). The CDR3 spans 14 residues. V lost 4 bases and J 5 bases, leaving 11 bases between the germline ends. CDR1 and CDR2 from the germline V gene are SEHNR and FQNEAQ (reference sequence). CDR3 residues: CASSSGLITGELFF. The DNA of the CDR3 is TGTGCCAGCAGCTCGGGACTGATTACCGGGGAGCTGTTTTTT.

This clonotype was observed a handful of times. The rearrangement links TRBV20-1 to TRBJ1-5, with a possible D match to TRBD1 (6 bases). Looked up from germline, CDR1 is DFQATT and CDR2 is SNEGSKA (reference sequence). The V end was cut by 1 base, the J end by 0 bases, with 16 bases between. This CDR3 spans 17 amino acids. The CDR3 protein is CSARGLRGAYSNQPQHF. In nucleotides, the CDR3 is TGCAGTGCTAGAGGCCTGCGGGGGGCTTATAGCAATCAGCCCCAGCATTTT.

The chain links TRBV18 to TRBJ1-4; D remains unclear. CDR3 size: 12 residues. V was clipped by 5 bases and J by 6 bases, with 7 bases between them. Germline assignment: CDR1 KGHSH and CDR2 LQKENI. The CDR3 DNA reads TGTGCCAGCTCAGTCGGGGATGAAAAACTGTTTTTT. Protein sequence: CASSVGDEKLFF. Supplemented by reference TRBV18 and TRBJ1-4, the full variable domain reads NAGVMQNPRHLVRRRGQEARLRCSPMKGHSHVYWYRQLPEEGLKFMVYLQKENIIDESGMPKERFSAEFPKEGPSILRIQQVVRGDSAAYFCASSVGDEKLFFGSGTQLSVL.

The chain links TRBV18 to TRBJ2-7; D tentatively fits TRBD1 or TRBD2 (5 bases each). The CDR3 spans 14 residues. From germline, CDR1 is KGHSH and CDR2 LQKENI. V lost 3 bases and J 3 bases, leaving 12 bases between the germline ends. The CDR3 here is CASSPQGENYEQYV. In DNA, the CDR3 is TGTGCCAGCTCACCCCAGGGAGAAAACTACGAGCAGTACGTC.

This clonotype was counted a few times. The chain recombines TRBV7-2 with TRBJ2-5; tentative D call: TRBD2 (7 bases). V was clipped by 4 bases and J by 5 bases, with 20 bases between them. CDR3 size: 16 residues. CDR1 and CDR2 (germline): SGHTA, FQGNSA. The CDR3 nucleotides are TGTGCCAGCAGCTCCCAAGGGGCGGGGGCCCTGGAGACCCAGTACTTC. This sequence encodes CASSSQGAGALETQYF.

Regarding this clonotype: Germline and junction disagree at one end, which may indicate a read error. The chain recombines TRBV18 with TRBJ2-3, with D unresolved. Per the germline V gene, CDR1 is KGHSH and CDR2 is LQKENI. The CDR3 extends over 16 amino acids. For the CDR3, the DNA is TGTGCCAGCTCAACAGACCGGATCAAGTCGGTAGATACCCAGTATTTT. Translated, it gives CASSTDRIKSVDTQYF.

The rearrangement joins TRBV5-1 to TRBJ2-3; 9 bases match TRBD2. There are 18 residues in the CDR3. Germline V gene lookup returns CDR1 SGHRS and CDR2 YFSETQ. V was pared by 0 bases and J by 6 bases, with 14 bases of the junction left unmatched. The CDR3 coding sequence is TGCGCCAGCAGCTTGGCCGATATATATAGCGGGAGAGGGGATACGCAGTATTTT. Protein: CASSLADIYSGRGDTQYF.

The chain has TRBV7-2 and TRBJ2-3; 10 bases are a match to TRBD2. The CDR3 totals 16 residues. Germline V gene data show CDR1 as SGHTA and CDR2 as FQGNSA. V was clipped by 3 bases and J by 6 bases; unmatched bases: 9. The CDR3 DNA follows: TGTGCCAGCAGCTTCCGAAGCGGGAGGGCCACCGATACGCAGTATTTT. It codes for CASSFRSGRATDTQYF.

The chain employs TRBV23-1 and TRBJ2-3; D may be TRBD2 (6 bases). TRBV23-1 carries the ORF label, with uncertain function. Trimming pared 3 bases from V and 2 bases from J, leaving 21 bases between. The CDR3 sequence is 18 residues long. CDR3 DNA: TGCGCCAGCAGTCATGGGGCGGAGGGACCAATCCACACAGATACGCAGTATTTT. As protein: CASSHGAEGPIHTDTQYF.

The V call is TRBV30, the J call TRBJ2-6; D call uncertain. This CDR3 spans 14 amino acids. Germline assignment: CDR1 GTSNPN and CDR2 SVGIG (reference sequence). Trimming stripped 8 bases from V and 0 bases from J, with 11 bases between. CDR3 region: CAATAISGANVLTF. CDR3 sequence (DNA): TGTGCCGCGACCGCGATCTCTGGGGCCAACGTCCTGACTTTC.

This clonotype appeared a few times. This rearrangement joins TRBV24-1 to TRBJ2-1; D unclear. Looked up from germline, CDR1 is KGHDR and CDR2 is SFDVKD. V gave up 4 bases and J gave up 9 bases, with 15 bases separating them. The CDR3 runs 14 residues. The CDR3 bases are TGTGCCACCAGTGAGATTTCCCTGGACGGTGAGCAGTTCTTC. Its translation: CATSEISLDGEQFF.

The gene calls are TRBV28 and TRBJ2-1; D call uncertain. Germline-derived CDR1 and CDR2 are MDHEN and SYDVKM. CDR3 length: 15 amino acids. With 1 base removed from V and 0 bases from J, the gap between germline ends came to 7 bases. The CDR3 loop is CASSLLRSSYNEQFF. CDR3 nucleotides: TGTGCCAGCAGTTTATTGCGTAGCTCCTACAATGAGCAGTTCTTC. Looking up the rest from reference TRBV28 and TRBJ2-1 gives the full variable domain: DVKVTQSSRYLVKRTGEKVFLECVQDMDHENMFWYRQDPGLGLRLIYFSYDVKMKEKGDIPEGYSVSREKKERFSLILESASTNQTSMYLCASSLLRSSYNEQFFGPGTRLTVL.

V and J are TRBV7-2 and TRBJ1-1; D gene unclear. Germline-derived CDR1 and CDR2 are SGHTA and FQGNSA. The ends were cut back, 5 bases at V and 0 bases at J, with 10 bases in the middle. The CDR3 has 14 amino acids. The CDR3 loop reads CASSRPGLNTEAFF. The CDR3 coding sequence is TGTGCCAGCAGCCGTCCGGGCCTGAACACTGAAGCTTTCTTT.

The chain's CDR3 is CASSPDGSNQPQHF. For the CDR3, the DNA is TGTGCCAGCAGCCCGGACGGTAGCAATCAGCCCCAGCATTTT. This chain links TRBV6-6 with TRBJ1-5; D is ambiguous. Germline CDR1 reads MNHNY; CDR2 reads SVGAGI (reference sequence). V lost 6 bases, J lost 0 bases, and 9 bases lay in between. The CDR3 sequence is 14 residues long.

Of note for this clonotype: One end of the junction does not line up with germline, which may come from a read error. The rearrangement joins TRBV29-1 to TRBJ2-1; D is uncertain. Germline CDR1 is SQVTM and CDR2 is ANQGSEA. This CDR3 has 10 amino acids. CDR3 residues: CSFERNEQFF. CDR3 in DNA: TGCAGCTTTGAACGGAATGAGCAGTTCTTC.

V and J are TRBV6-2 or TRBV6-3 and TRBJ1-5; the D is unclear. CDR1 is MNHEY and CDR2 is SVGEGT in the germline V gene. V lost 2 bases, J lost 9 bases, and 20 bases lay in between. The CDR3 totals 16 residues. CDR3 loop: CASSYEQPGILGPQHF. CDR3 sequence (DNA): TGTGCCAGCAGTTACGAACAACCAGGCATCCTGGGGCCCCAGCATTTT.

V is TRBV5-1 and J is TRBJ2-1; 8 bases fit TRBD2. V lost 0 bases to trimming and J lost 4 bases; unmatched junction nucleotides: 3. This CDR3 has 15 amino acids. The germline V gene has CDR1 SGHRS and CDR2 YFSETQ. DNA for the CDR3: TGCGCCAGCAGCTTGGGTAGCGGGATGTACAATGAGCAGTTCTTC. Translated: CASSLGSGMYNEQFF. Full variable domain (outside the CDR3, taken from reference TRBV5-1 and TRBJ2-1): KAGVTQTPRYLIKTRGQQVTLSCSPISGHRSVSWYQQTPGQGLQFLFEYFSETQRNKGNFPGRFSGRQFSNSRSEMNVSTLELGDSALYLCASSLGSGMYNEQFFGPGTRLTVL.

This rearrangement joins TRBV7-2 to TRBJ2-7; 7 bases map to TRBD2. The CDR3 length is 16 residues. V shed 1 base and J 5 bases; nucleotides not matched to a gene: 11. From germline, CDR1 is SGHTA and CDR2 FQGNSA. The CDR3 reads CASSLGGAGVPHEQYF. The CDR3 DNA reads TGTGCCAGCAGCTTAGGTGGGGCGGGAGTTCCCCACGAGCAGTACTTC. Full variable domain (remainder filled in from reference TRBV7-2 and TRBJ2-7): GAGVSQSPSNKVTEKGKDVELRCDPISGHTALYWYRQSLGQGLEFLIYFQGNSAPDKSGLPSDRFSAERTGGSVSTLTIQRTQQEDSAVYLCASSLGGAGVPHEQYFGPGTRLTVT.

This clonotype showed up just a few times. CDR3 loop: CASSPNAYTEAFF. The CDR3 nucleotides read TGTGCCAGCAGCCCTAACGCGTACACTGAAGCTTTCTTT. The rearrangement uses TRBV7-2 and TRBJ1-1, with D uncertain. The V and J ends lost 5 bases and 3 bases respectively, with 10 bases between them. This CDR3 comprises 13 residues. Germline CDR1 is SGHTA and CDR2 is FQGNSA.